These T cell receptor beta chains were read from a single sample in a study of cytomegalovirus exposure and HLA in healthy donors. Method: immunoSEQ multiplex PCR; TCRdb's copy keeps in-frame clones and lacks some. The table lists roughly 160,000 clones, around 69% of them singletons. Sequencing input: PBMCs. These receptors were collected from a man between 60 and 75 years old in good health and CMV-seronegative. Each CDR3 is given with its conserved first and last residue. The D gene is left open where the match is weak. Only part of the rows carry a size: once, few, many, or a class if the clone is expanded.

v_gene: TRBV19
j_gene: TRBJ2-3
abundance: few
d_gene: TRBD2
CDR3aa: CASTQLGGGLADTQYF
CDR3nt: TGTGCCAGTACCCAATTGGGCGGGGGGCTCGCAGATACGCAGTATTTT

v_gene: TRBV6-6
j_gene: TRBJ1-2
abundance: .
d_gene: TRBD1
CDR3aa: CASSMPDRGAGYTF
CDR3nt: TGTGCCAGCAGTATGCCGGACAGGGGGGCTGGCTACACCTTC

v_gene: TRBV5-6
j_gene: TRBJ1-2
abundance: .
d_gene: .
CDR3aa: CASSLPVGGLGYTF
CDR3nt: TGTGCCAGCAGCCTCCCGGTTGGGGGCCTGGGCTACACCTTC

v_gene: TRBV6-1
j_gene: TRBJ2-3
abundance: .
d_gene: TRBD1
CDR3aa: CASSERTGNGRDTQYF
CDR3nt: TGTGCCAGCAGTGAAAGGACAGGGAATGGGCGAGATACGCAGTATTTT

v_gene: TRBV30
j_gene: TRBJ2-3
abundance: .
d_gene: TRBD1
CDR3aa: CAWNSQGADTQYF
CDR3nt: TGTGCCTGGAATAGTCAGGGGGCAGATACGCAGTATTTT

v_gene: TRBV29-1
j_gene: TRBJ1-5
abundance: once
d_gene: TRBD1
CDR3aa: CSVSGGTTGGNQPQHF
CDR3nt: TGCAGCGTTAGTGGAGGCACGACAGGGGGCAATCAGCCCCAGCATTTT

v_gene: TRBV5-1
j_gene: TRBJ2-1
abundance: .
d_gene: TRBD2
CDR3aa: CASSLGLAGGGEQFF
CDR3nt: TGCGCCAGCAGCTTGGGACTAGCGGGAGGGGGAGAGCAGTTCTTC

v_gene: TRBV4-3
j_gene: TRBJ2-3
abundance: .
d_gene: .
CDR3aa: CASSQTLRRVTSTDTQYF
CDR3nt: TGCGCCAGCAGCCAGACCCTAAGGCGGGTAACTAGCACAGATACGCAGTATTTT

v_gene: TRBV5-1
j_gene: TRBJ2-6
abundance: few
d_gene: TRBD1
CDR3aa: CASSLEGTGGSGANVLTF
CDR3nt: TGCGCCAGCAGCTTGGAAGGGACAGGGGGATCTGGGGCCAACGTCCTGACTTTC

v_gene: TRBV7-8
j_gene: TRBJ2-2
abundance: few
d_gene: TRBD2
CDR3aa: CASSSLIAGGAGELFF
CDR3nt: TGTGCCAGCAGCTCCCTAATAGCGGGAGGCGCCGGGGAGCTGTTTTTT

v_gene: TRBV10-2
j_gene: TRBJ1-4
abundance: few
d_gene: TRBD1
CDR3aa: CASSEGQGFEKLFF
CDR3nt: TGCGCCAGCAGTGAGGGACAGGGGTTTGAAAAACTGTTTTTT

v_gene: TRBV2
j_gene: TRBJ1-2
abundance: .
d_gene: TRBD1
CDR3aa: CASSAPDRVSNYGYTF
CDR3nt: TGTGCCAGCAGCGCACCGGACAGGGTTTCTAACTATGGCTACACCTTC

v_gene: TRBV4-3
j_gene: TRBJ1-2
abundance: once
d_gene: .
CDR3aa: CASSQDQLSIHGYTF
CDR3nt: TGCGCCAGCAGCCAAGATCAGTTATCAATCCATGGCTACACCTTC

v_gene: TRBV5-1
j_gene: TRBJ2-3
abundance: .
d_gene: .
CDR3aa: CASSEQGSTDTQYF
CDR3nt: TGCGCCAGCAGCGAACAGGGAAGCACAGATACGCAGTATTTT

v_gene: TRBV19
j_gene: TRBJ1-4
abundance: .
d_gene: TRBD1
CDR3aa: CASSMNPGQGYEKLFF
CDR3nt: TGTGCCAGTAGTATGAACCCGGGACAGGGGTATGAAAAACTGTTTTTT

v_gene: TRBV18
j_gene: TRBJ1-1
abundance: .
d_gene: .
CDR3aa: CASSPPGRSIEAFF
CDR3nt: TGTGCCAGCTCACCACCTGGCAGGTCAATTGAAGCTTTCTTT

v_gene: TRBV29-1
j_gene: TRBJ2-3
abundance: .
d_gene: .
CDR3aa: CSVERRAGRSGTDTQYF
CDR3nt: TGCAGCGTTGAGCGCCGGGCGGGGCGTAGTGGGACAGATACGCAGTATTTT

v_gene: TRBV2
j_gene: TRBJ2-2
abundance: .
d_gene: TRBD1
CDR3aa: CASNDRGYPGELFF
CDR3nt: TGTGCCAGCAATGACAGGGGATATCCCGGGGAGCTGTTTTTT

v_gene: TRBV4-3
j_gene: TRBJ2-5
abundance: .
d_gene: TRBD2
CDR3aa: CASSQEWAGGAETQYF
CDR3nt: TGCGCCAGCAGCCAAGAATGGGCGGGAGGTGCGGAGACCCAGTACTTC

v_gene: TRBV2
j_gene: TRBJ2-3
abundance: few
d_gene: TRBD2
CDR3aa: CASSGSGGALYF
CDR3nt: TGTGCCAGCAGTGGTAGCGGGGGGGCCCTGTATTTT

v_gene: TRBV5-1
j_gene: TRBJ2-7
abundance: .
d_gene: TRBD1
CDR3aa: CASSFGTGNYEQYF
CDR3nt: TGCGCCAGCAGCTTCGGGACAGGGAACTACGAGCAGTACTTC

v_gene: TRBV4-1
j_gene: TRBJ2-7
abundance: .
d_gene: TRBD1
CDR3aa: CASSQGQGGSYEQYF
CDR3nt: TGCGCCAGCAGCCAGGGACAGGGTGGATCCTACGAGCAGTACTTC

v_gene: TRBV7-3
j_gene: TRBJ2-1
abundance: once
d_gene: TRBD2
CDR3aa: CASSPPGSGGGEQFF
CDR3nt: TGTGCCAGCAGCCCCCCGGGGAGCGGGGGGGGTGAGCAGTTCTTC

v_gene: TRBV5-4
j_gene: TRBJ1-2
abundance: .
d_gene: .
CDR3aa: CASRPSGFYGYTF
CDR3nt: TGTGCCAGCAGGCCGTCGGGATTTTATGGCTACACCTTC

v_gene: TRBV28
j_gene: TRBJ2-5
abundance: few
d_gene: TRBD2
CDR3aa: CASSFSAGGNSGETQYF
CDR3nt: TGTGCCAGCAGTTTTTCGGCGGGGGGGAACTCCGGGGAGACCCAGTACTTC

v_gene: TRBV7-2
j_gene: TRBJ2-1
abundance: .
d_gene: .
CDR3aa: CASSLALVKSGEQFF
CDR3nt: TGTGCCAGCAGCTTAGCATTAGTAAAATCTGGTGAGCAGTTCTTC

v_gene: TRBV7-2
j_gene: TRBJ2-2
abundance: .
d_gene: TRBD2
CDR3aa: CASSSGLAGAGTGELFF
CDR3nt: TGTGCCAGCAGCTCGGGACTAGCGGGCGCCGGGACCGGGGAGCTGTTTTTT

v_gene: TRBV11-1
j_gene: TRBJ2-5
abundance: .
d_gene: TRBD1
CDR3aa: CASSFNPDRAETQYF
CDR3nt: TGTGCCAGCAGCTTCAACCCAGACAGGGCAGAGACCCAGTACTTC

v_gene: TRBV30
j_gene: TRBJ2-3
abundance: .
d_gene: .
CDR3aa: CAWSNSGGTDTQYF
CDR3nt: TGTGCCTGGAGTAATTCAGGGGGGACAGATACGCAGTATTTT

v_gene: TRBV28
j_gene: TRBJ1-1
abundance: .
d_gene: .
CDR3aa: CASRRSRENTEAFF
CDR3nt: TGTGCCAGCAGGCGGTCGAGGGAGAACACTGAAGCTTTCTTT

v_gene: TRBV4-2
j_gene: TRBJ2-5
abundance: .
d_gene: .
CDR3aa: CASSQDSGRETQYF
CDR3nt: TGTGCCAGCAGCCAAGATTCAGGGCGAGAGACCCAGTACTTC

v_gene: TRBV19
j_gene: TRBJ2-5
abundance: .
d_gene: TRBD1
CDR3aa: CASSSGTGVETQYF
CDR3nt: TGTGCCAGTAGTTCCGGGACAGGGGTCGAGACCCAGTACTTC

v_gene: TRBV5-4
j_gene: TRBJ2-2
abundance: .
d_gene: .
CDR3aa: CASSQDLARMNTGELFF
CDR3nt: TGCGCCAGCAGCCAAGATTTGGCCAGGATGAACACCGGGGAGCTGTTTTTT

v_gene: TRBV19
j_gene: TRBJ2-7
abundance: .
d_gene: .
CDR3aa: CASSIDRGSYEQYF
CDR3nt: TGTGCCAGTAGTATAGACAGGGGTTCCTACGAGCAGTACTTC

v_gene: TRBV18
j_gene: TRBJ1-1
abundance: .
d_gene: .
CDR3aa: CASSPVEGAESMNTEAFF
CDR3nt: TGTGCCAGCTCACCAGTGGAAGGTGCGGAATCCATGAACACTGAAGCTTTCTTT

v_gene: TRBV7-9
j_gene: TRBJ1-3
abundance: few
d_gene: .
CDR3aa: CASSLQNFLNTIYF
CDR3nt: TGTGCCAGCAGCTTACAGAATTTCCTGAACACCATATATTTT

v_gene: TRBV10-3
j_gene: TRBJ1-2
abundance: .
d_gene: TRBD1
CDR3aa: CAISEKGANYGYTF
CDR3nt: TGTGCCATCAGTGAGAAGGGGGCAAACTATGGCTACACCTTC

v_gene: TRBV5-1
j_gene: TRBJ2-1
abundance: once
d_gene: .
CDR3aa: CASSLFPSSGEQFF
CDR3nt: TGCGCCAGCAGCTTGTTCCCTAGCTCTGGTGAGCAGTTCTTC

v_gene: TRBV19
j_gene: TRBJ1-6
abundance: few
d_gene: TRBD1
CDR3aa: CASRTLGQGAPLHF
CDR3nt: TGTGCCAGTAGGACCCTAGGACAGGGAGCACCCCTCCACTTT

v_gene: TRBV19
j_gene: TRBJ2-1
abundance: once
d_gene: TRBD2
CDR3aa: CASSSPGLAGGYGQFF
CDR3nt: TGTGCCAGTAGTAGCCCGGGACTAGCGGGGGGGTACGGGCAGTTCTTC

v_gene: TRBV28
j_gene: TRBJ1-2
abundance: .
d_gene: .
CDR3aa: CASSLDRSNYGYTF
CDR3nt: TGTGCCAGCAGTTTAGACAGGAGCAACTATGGCTACACCTTC

v_gene: TRBV15
j_gene: TRBJ2-2
abundance: .
d_gene: .
CDR3aa: CATSRGAGTNTGELFF
CDR3nt: TGTGCCACCAGCAGAGGGGCCGGAACGAACACCGGGGAGCTGTTTTTT

v_gene: TRBV5-1
j_gene: TRBJ2-3
abundance: .
d_gene: TRBD2
CDR3aa: CASSLGLAGGLFTDTQYF
CDR3nt: TGCGCCAGCAGCCTCGGACTAGCGGGGGGGCTTTTCACAGATACGCAGTATTTT

v_gene: TRBV4-1
j_gene: TRBJ2-7
abundance: once
d_gene: TRBD2
CDR3aa: CASSQGPGLATYEQYF
CDR3nt: TGCGCCAGCAGCCAGGGACCGGGACTAGCAACCTACGAGCAGTACTTC

v_gene: TRBV5-1
j_gene: TRBJ2-3
abundance: .
d_gene: .
CDR3aa: CASSLARDQSTDTQYF
CDR3nt: TGCGCCAGCAGCTTGGCCCGGGATCAGAGCACAGATACGCAGTATTTT